The next 24 T cell receptor beta chains were all read from a single sample in a study of Ad26.COV2.S vaccination and SARS-CoV-2 variants. Method: immunoSEQ multiplex PCR; TCRdb's copy keeps in-frame clones and lacks some. Of almost 400,000 clones in the sample, around 89% were seen once. Regarding treatment: some 19 received Ad26.COV2.S at low or high dose, single or two shots; about 5 received placebo; per-sample allocation not given. Sampling happened 63 days after the first vaccine or placebo injection. Specimen: peripheral blood, collected in a trial of Ad26.COV2.S vaccine versus placebo. The receptors come from a person aged 18-65 years who received the Ad26.COV2.S COVID-19 vaccine or a placebo.

This chain links TRBV2 with TRBJ1-2; possible D gene TRBD1, 6 bases. CDR3 size: 15 residues. The germline V gene has CDR1 SNHLY and CDR2 FYNNEI. Trimming cost V 8 bases and J 4 bases, with 20 bases left between them. This CDR3 is CASRLEDSASYGYTF. CDR3 nucleotides: TGTGCCAGCCGATTAGAGGACAGCGCGAGCTATGGCTACACCTTC.

This clone was seen a few times. The chain has TRBV24-1 and TRBJ1-2; D is ambiguous. The CDR3 is 14 amino acids. Trimming removed 0 bases at V and 6 bases at J, with 10 bases between. Per the germline V gene, CDR1 is KGHDR and CDR2 is SFDVKD. In nucleotides, the CDR3 is TGTGCCACCAGTGATTTGGCCTCAAGGGATGGCTACACCTTC. Amino acids: CATSDLASRDGYTF.

The chain has TRBV5-1 and TRBJ1-2, with D perhaps matching TRBD1 (5 bases). The V gene lost 3 bases and the J gene lost 4 bases, with 10 bases spanning the gap. Germline CDR1 SGHRS, CDR2 YFSETQ. This CDR3 is 13 amino acids long. The CDR3 protein is CASSSDSGYGYTF. DNA of the CDR3: TGCGCCAGCAGCTCAGACAGTGGCTATGGCTACACCTTC.

The chain recombines TRBV27 with TRBJ1-5; possible D gene TRBD1, 5 bases. V lost 5 bases and J 5 bases, leaving 10 bases between the germline ends. Per the germline V gene, CDR1 is MNHEY and CDR2 is SMNVEV (reference sequence). This CDR3 region has 13 residues. CDR3 amino acids: CASSNLGDQPQHF. Written as DNA, the CDR3 is TGTGCCAGCAGTAACCTAGGGGATCAGCCCCAGCATTTT.

V usage is TRBV6-2 or TRBV6-3 and J usage is TRBJ2-7, with D uncertain. The CDR3 totals 13 residues. CDR1 MNHEY and CDR2 SVGEGT come from the germline V gene. Trimming stripped 4 bases from V and 3 bases from J, with 10 bases between. The CDR3 sequence is CASSFSRNYEQYF. CDR3 nucleotide sequence: TGTGCCAGCAGTTTTTCGCGCAACTACGAGCAGTACTTC.

The V gene is TRBV7-3, the J gene TRBJ2-1, with D maybe TRBD1 (6 bases). There are 13 residues in the CDR3. The germline gives CDR1 SGHTA, CDR2 FQGTGA. Trimming shortened V by 10 bases and J by 5 bases, and 15 bases separated the two germline ends. The CDR3 nucleotides are TGTGCCACCTCCCTCGACAGGAACAATGAGCAGTTCTTC. This codes for CATSLDRNNEQFF.

The chain combines TRBV19 with TRBJ2-5; no firm D call. Germline CDR1 LNHDA, CDR2 SQIVND (reference sequence). Trimming stripped 5 bases from V and 3 bases from J, with 13 bases between. The CDR3 totals 14 residues. The CDR3 DNA is TGTGCCAGTAGTCCCCGGGCGTTTAAAGAGACCCAGTACTTC. It yields the protein CASSPRAFKETQYF.

The chain links TRBV7-2 to TRBJ1-5; possible D gene TRBD1, 6 bases. Germline lookup yields CDR1 SGHTA and CDR2 FQGNSA. V lost 0 bases and J lost 1, with 10 bases in between. The CDR3 covers 16 residues. The CDR3 nucleotides read TGTGCCAGCAGCTTAGCAGGACAGACGAGCAATCAGCCCCAGCATTTT. Translated: CASSLAGQTSNQPQHF.

The genes are TRBV5-1 and TRBJ2-2; 9 nucleotides agree with TRBD1. The junction had 6 bases not matched to a gene; V was cut back by 7 bases and J by 2 bases. The CDR3 totals 15 residues. The germline CDR1 and CDR2 sequences are SGHRS and YFSETQ. DNA of the CDR3: TGCGCCAGCCGACCGGGACAGGGAAACACCGGGGAGCTGTTTTTT. Translated, it gives CASRPGQGNTGELFF.

V usage is TRBV11-2 and J usage is TRBJ1-1; no reliable D call. Germline assignment: CDR1 SGHAT and CDR2 FQNNGV. V dropped 8 bases and J dropped 3 bases, with 10 bases sitting between them. The length of the CDR3 is 12 residues. The CDR3 loop is CASLAADTEAFF. As DNA, the CDR3 is TGTGCCAGCCTAGCGGCGGACACTGAAGCTTTCTTT.

Worth noting for this clone: Additional DNA sequences in this sample encode the identical CDR3. The gene calls are TRBV11-3 and TRBJ2-3, with D uncertain. V was clipped by 2 bases and J by 0 bases, with 3 bases between them. Germline V gene lookup returns CDR1 SGHNT and CDR2 YENEEA. The CDR3 has 13 amino acids. Here the CDR3 reads CASSLFSTDTQYF. CDR3 coding DNA: TGTGCCAGCAGCTTATTTAGCACAGATACGCAGTATTTT.

The chain has TRBV5-1 and TRBJ2-7; 11 bases map to TRBD2. V gave up 6 bases and J gave up 2 bases; unmatched junction bases: 10. The germline CDR1 and CDR2 sequences are SGHRS and YFSETQ. The CDR3 is 16 amino acids. CDR3 nucleotides: TGCGCCAGCAAAGCGGGCCTAGCGGGAGGCCCCTACGAGCAGTACTTC. Protein product: CASKAGLAGGPYEQYF.

This chain uses TRBV6-5 with TRBJ2-1, with D possibly TRBD2 on 6 matching bases. The CDR3 runs 13 residues. Germline values: CDR1 MNHEY, CDR2 SVGAGI. Trimming cost V 7 bases and J 13 bases, with 20 bases left between them. CDR3 coding DNA: TGTGCCAGCACTTTGGGGTGGAGCGGGCATCAGTTCTTC. Its protein product is CASTLGWSGHQFF.

The V call is TRBV6-2 or TRBV6-3, the J call TRBJ1-1; D not certain. Deletions cut 2 bases from V and 3 bases from J, with 10 bases between. This CDR3 has 14 residues. CDR1 is MNHEY, CDR2 SVGEGT, per germline. CDR3: CASSYRRTDTEAFF. The CDR3 coding sequence is TGTGCCAGCAGTTACCGGCGGACGGACACTGAAGCTTTCTTT.

The gene calls are TRBV5-5 and TRBJ2-2; 7 bases map to TRBD2. Germline CDR1 and CDR2: SGHKS and YYEKEE (reference sequence). Trimming took 2 bases from V and 4 from J; bases not matched to a gene: 8. The CDR3 length is 16 residues. The CDR3 bases are TGTGCCAGCAGCTTAGAGGGCGGGGGACCCACCGGGGAGCTGTTTTTT. Its translation is CASSLEGGGPTGELFF.

This chain uses TRBV3-1 (or the pseudogene TRBV3-2) with TRBJ2-3, with D unresolved. V lost 0 bases, J lost 1 base, and 5 bases lay in between. The germline V gene encodes CDR1 LGHDT and CDR2 YNNKEL (reference sequence). The CDR3 runs to 14 residues. CDR3 DNA: TGTGCCAGCAGCCAAGATTACGGCACAGATACGCAGTATTTT. It yields the protein CASSQDYGTDTQYF.

Written as DNA, the CDR3 is TGTGCCAGCAGCCCCGGACTCTTCTTTCGACAAACTTCGACAGAACTTGAGGGCAATCAGCCCCAGCATTTT. The encoded protein is CASSPGLFFRQTSTELEGNQPQHF. This chain joins TRBV7-8 and TRBJ1-5; possible D gene TRBD1, 5 bases. V lost 5 bases and J lost 2, with 40 bases in between. The CDR3 runs 24 residues. Germline V gene data show CDR1 as SGHVS and CDR2 as FQNEAQ.

This clone was counted once. The CDR3 sequence is CASSQYNPLINEQFF. The CDR3, as DNA: TGTGCCAGCAGCCAATATAATCCTTTGATCAATGAGCAGTTCTTC. The V gene is TRBV3-1 (or the pseudogene TRBV3-2), the J gene TRBJ2-1, with no clear D. The ends were cut back, 2 bases at V and 6 bases at J, with 14 bases in the middle. CDR1 is LGHDT and CDR2 is YNNKEL in the germline V gene (reference sequence). The CDR3 covers 15 residues.

The CDR3: CASSQTGLARSYEQYF. CDR3 sequence (DNA): TGTGCCAGCAGCCAGACCGGACTAGCAAGATCCTACGAGCAGTACTTC. The rearrangement links TRBV16 to TRBJ2-7; 8 nucleotides agree with TRBD2. The CDR3 covers 16 residues. V gave up 3 bases and J gave up 1 base; unmatched junction bases: 8. Germline values: CDR1 KGHSY, CDR2 FQNENV.

The V and J genes are TRBV11-3 and TRBJ2-7; D remains unclear. V shed 2 bases and J shed 0 bases, with 8 bases lying between them. Germline CDR1 is SGHNT and CDR2 is YENEEA. The CDR3 has 14 amino acids. The CDR3 is CASSLFRSSYEQYF. CDR3 bases: TGTGCCAGCAGCTTATTCAGGAGCTCCTACGAGCAGTACTTC.

V is TRBV11-2 and J is TRBJ1-4; tentatively, D is TRBD1 (5 bases). The CDR3 sequence is 13 residues long. V was cut by 3 bases and J by 10 bases, with 12 bases left in between. CDR1 is SGHAT, CDR2 FQNNGV, per germline. CDR3 sequence: CASSFGGGGKLFF. CDR3 DNA sequence: TGTGCCAGCAGCTTCGGGGGAGGAGGAAAACTGTTTTTT. The entire variable domain, with the rest obtained from reference TRBV11-2 and TRBJ1-4, is as follows: EAGVAQSPRYKIIEKRQSVAFWCNPISGHATLYWYQQILGQGPKLLIQFQNNGVVDDSQLPKDRFSAERLKGVDSTLKIQPAKLEDSAVYLCASSFGGGGKLFFGSGTQLSVL.

The genes are TRBV19 and TRBJ2-5; D is unclear. CDR3 length: 14 residues. Trimming stripped 2 bases from V and 5 bases from J, with 12 bases between. Germline CDR1 reads LNHDA; CDR2 reads SQIVND (reference sequence). CDR3 in amino acids: CASSIPTRLETQYF. The CDR3 DNA sequence: TGTGCCAGTAGTATACCAACACGATTGGAGACCCAGTACTTC.

This chain links TRBV28 with TRBJ2-1; 8 bases line up with TRBD2. V trimming: 6 bases; J trimming: 10 bases; junction bases outside the gene matches: 5. This CDR3 has 12 amino acids. Germline-derived CDR1 and CDR2 are MDHEN and SYDVKM. CDR3 in amino acids: CASSRTSWEQFF. For the CDR3, the DNA is TGTGCCAGCAGCCGGACTAGCTGGGAGCAGTTCTTC.

This chain joins TRBV10-3 and TRBJ2-1; 14 nucleotides match TRBD2. V shed 6 bases and J 10 bases; nucleotides not matched to a gene: 8. The CDR3 is 15 residues long. Germline values: CDR1 ENHRY, CDR2 SYGVKD. CDR3 sequence reads: CAISPGTSGSKEQFF. The CDR3 DNA reads as TGTGCCATCAGCCCCGGGACTAGCGGGAGTAAAGAGCAGTTCTTC.